The rows below give T cell receptor beta chains drawn from one sample of a study of metastatic and nonmetastatic thyroid tumors. TCRdb used MiXCR to call clones anew from the PCR reads. This table holds tens of thousands of clones, around 25% found once. The material sequenced was blood. Receptor source: a female donor with papillary thyroid cancer or a benign thyroid nodule (not recorded which). Some clones in this sample may be carry-over from other donors' samples. Both conserved end residues are part of each CDR3. The D gene is left open where the match is weak. Not all rows give a size; the values are once, few, many and, for expanded clones, a class.

D	J	V	size	DNA	CDR3
-	TRBJ1-4	TRBV4-1	-	TGCGCCAGCAGCCAAGTGGAAGATTATAATGAAAAACTGTTTTTT	CASSQVEDYNEKLFF
-	TRBJ2-2	TRBV28	medium-sized	TGTGCCAGCACGGGGGCTTACACCGGGGAGCTGTTTTTT	CASTGAYTGELFF
TRBD2	TRBJ2-2	TRBV9	many	TGTGCCAGCAGCGTAGGGGGGGGCACCGGGGAGCTGTTTTTT	CASSVGGGTGELFF
TRBD2	TRBJ2-5	TRBV29-1	few	TGCAGCGTTGAAGAGGGGGGGGGGGAGACCCAGTACTTC	CSVEEGGGETQYF
-	TRBJ2-5	TRBV7-7	-	TGTGCTAGCAGCTTAGAGCGACAAGAGACCCAGTACTTC	CASSLERQETQYF
-	TRBJ2-7	TRBV7-8	many	TGTGCCAGCAGCTTAGTGGGCGTGCCCTACGAGCAGTACTTC	CASSLVGVPYEQYF
TRBD2	TRBJ2-2	TRBV11-1	-	TGTGCCAGCAGCCCGAGTATATTACTAGCGGGTATTACCGGGGAGCTGTTTTTT	CASSPSILLAGITGELFF
TRBD2	TRBJ2-7	TRBV11-2	-	TGTGCCAGCAGCTTAGAAGGGACTAGCGGGAGCTCCGGGCTCTACGAGCAGTACTTC	CASSLEGTSGSSGLYEQYF
TRBD2	TRBJ2-1	TRBV12-3/TRBV12-4	medium-sized	TGTGCCAGCAGCCCTGGGACTAGCGGGATCGTTTTAAATGAGCAGTTCTTC	CASSPGTSGIVLNEQFF
-	TRBJ1-3	TRBV15	-	TGTGCCACCAGCAGAGATTTCGGGGGGGCGAGCACCATATATTTT	CATSRDFGGASTIYF
-	TRBJ2-1	TRBV12-3/TRBV12-4	-	TGTGCCAGCAGCATGACATCCTCCTACAATGAGCAGTTCTTC	CASSMTSSYNEQFF
TRBD1	TRBJ2-7	TRBV3-1	-	TGTGCCAGCAGCCTGAAAATGACAGGGATCTACGAGCAGTACTTC	CASSLKMTGIYEQYF
TRBD1	TRBJ1-2	TRBV24-1	-	TGTGCCACCAGTGATAGGGGACAGGACTATGGCTACACCTTC	CATSDRGQDYGYTF
TRBD2	TRBJ2-5	TRBV20-1	-	TGCAGTGCTACAACTAGCGGAAAGACCCAGTACTTC	CSATTSGKTQYF
-	TRBJ2-1	TRBV20-1	many	TGCAGTGCACTAGCAGGGTCACCCGGAGATGAGCAGTTCTTC	CSALAGSPGDEQFF
-	TRBJ2-3	TRBV10-2	many	TGCGCCAGCAGGCAGGGTGGAGATACGCAGTATTTT	CASRQGGDTQYF
-	TRBJ2-7	TRBV5-1	many	TGCGCCAGCAGCTTTTCCCAGGCCTACGAGCAGTACTTC	CASSFSQAYEQYF
TRBD2	TRBJ2-7	TRBV27	medium-sized	TGTGCCAGCAGTTTATGGGGGGGGACCTACGAGCAGTACTTC	CASSLWGGTYEQYF
TRBD1	TRBJ2-7	TRBV7-8	many	TGTGCCAGCAGCCCCTACAGGGGGATGGGGTACGAGCAGTACTTC	CASSPYRGMGYEQYF
-	TRBJ1-2	TRBV7-7	-	TGTGCTAGCAGCTTAGTTACGGAAGCCCCAGATGGCTACACCTTC	CASSLVTEAPDGYTF
-	TRBJ1-5	TRBV28	many	TGTGCCAGCCGAGAGGGCAATCAGCCCCAGCATTTT	CASREGNQPQHF
-	TRBJ2-7	TRBV27	few	TGTGCCAGCAGTTTAAGGGGATCCTACGAGCAGTACTTC	CASSLRGSYEQYF
-	TRBJ2-3	TRBV4-1	many	TGCGCCAGCAGCCAAGAGGAGGATCCCAGAGATACGCAGTATTTT	CASSQEEDPRDTQYF
-	TRBJ2-7	TRBV20-1	-	TGCAGTGCTCCCCGGTCAGAGGGGGGGTACGAGCAGTACTTC	CSAPRSEGGYEQYF
-	TRBJ2-3	TRBV5-1	many	TGCGCCAGCAGCTCCCGAGGGCATACAGATACGCAGTATTTT	CASSSRGHTDTQYF
-	TRBJ2-3	TRBV20-1	many	TGCAGTGCTCGAAGCACAGATACGCAGTATTTT	CSARSTDTQYF
-	TRBJ1-2	TRBV20-1	many	TGCAGTGCTAGCCTCAGGAGGGCCCTCCTCTCCTTC	CSASLRRALLSF
-	TRBJ2-6	TRBV7-2	many	TGTGCCAGCAGCTTAGGCGAACGCTCTGGGGCCAACGTCCTGACTTTC	CASSLGERSGANVLTF
-	TRBJ2-5	TRBV20-1	many	TGCAGTGCTACGGCGGGCAGCCAAGAGACCCAGTACTTC	CSATAGSQETQYF
-	TRBJ2-2	TRBV4-1	-	TGCTCCAGCAGCCCCCAAGGGGCGGGTAACGGGGAGCTGTTTTTT	CSSSPQGAGNGELFF
-	TRBJ1-2	TRBV11-2	-	TGTGCCAGCAGCTTAGGGAGTCAGGGCTACGGCTACACCTTC	CASSLGSQGYGYTF
-	TRBJ1-2	TRBV20-1	many	TGCAGTGCTAGAGATAACTCTAGAGCGGATGGCTACACCTTC	CSARDNSRADGYTF
-	TRBJ2-7	TRBV6-1	medium-sized	TGTGCCAGCAGTGTTGAACGGGGAGAGCAGTACTTC	CASSVERGEQYF
-	TRBJ2-1	TRBV20-1	-	TGCAGTGTCGCTGGGCGAGGGGGTGTGCAGTTCTTC	CSVAGRGGVQFF
-	TRBJ2-5	TRBV7-9	many	TGTGCCAGCAGCCATAGTGGGAACTTCGAGACCCAGTACTTC	CASSHSGNFETQYF
-	TRBJ2-5	TRBV20-1	many	TGCAGTGCTAGAGGGGGGACATCGGGGACCCTGGAGACCCAGTACTTC	CSARGGTSGTLETQYF
TRBD1	TRBJ2-7	TRBV18	once	TGTGCCAGCTCACCGGACAGGTTCTACGAGCAGTACTTC	CASSPDRFYEQYF
-	TRBJ2-3	TRBV28	many	TGTGCCAGCAGTTTATCCGGAGATACGCAGTATTTT	CASSLSGDTQYF
-	TRBJ2-3	TRBV20-1	many	TGCAGTGCCCTAGGGTCGCTTACGCAGTATTTT	CSALGSLTQYF
-	TRBJ2-2	TRBV2	many	TGTGCCAGCAGTGAAAGGGACCCTAACACCGGGGAGCTGTTTTTT	CASSERDPNTGELFF
-	TRBJ1-2	TRBV20-1	-	TGCAGCGCCGAACACGGGCCCTTCTATGGCTACACCTTC	CSAEHGPFYGYTF
TRBD2	TRBJ2-2	TRBV20-1	many	TGCAGTGCTAGCGGCTCGGGACTAAGAACCGGGGAGCTGTTTTTT	CSASGSGLRTGELFF
-	TRBJ2-1	TRBV28	many	TGTGCCAGCAGCCGGACGCCCTACAATGAGCAGTTCTTC	CASSRTPYNEQFF
TRBD1	TRBJ1-1	TRBV2	-	TGTGTCATCATACTACAGGGGATAAACACTGAAGCTTTCTTT	CVIILQGINTEAFF
-	TRBJ2-5	TRBV3-1	many	TGTGCCAGCAGCCTGGACTTTGGGACGTTGGAGACCCAGTACTTC	CASSLDFGTLETQYF
-	TRBJ1-1	TRBV28	many	TGTGCCAGCAGGCCGGGGGTTGGAGGTGAAGCTTTCTTT	CASRPGVGGEAFF
-	TRBJ2-7	TRBV11-2	-	TGTGCCAGCAGCTTAGATCGCCCAGGCTCATCCTACGAGCAGTACTTC	CASSLDRPGSSYEQYF
-	TRBJ2-7	TRBV20-1	many	TGCAGTGCTAGAGATTTGGCTGCGGCCCCTACCTACGAGCAGTACTTC	CSARDLAAAPTYEQYF
-	TRBJ2-7	TRBV6-2/TRBV6-3	many	TGTGCCAGCAGTTACCGGGGGCCCTACGAGCAGTACTTC	CASSYRGPYEQYF
-	TRBJ1-3	TRBV20-1	-	TGCAGTGCACGAGACAAGACAGGCGGAAACACCATATATTTT	CSARDKTGGNTIYF
TRBD1	TRBJ1-5	TRBV3-1	-	TGTGCCAGCAGCCAACGGACAGGGGGACAGCCCCAGCATTTT	CASSQRTGGQPQHF
-	TRBJ2-4	TRBV20-1	many	TGCAGTGCTAGAGTAAGGGACACCACCAAAAACATTCAGTACTTC	CSARVRDTTKNIQYF
-	TRBJ2-5	TRBV2	medium-sized	TGTGCCAGCAGTGAAGGACAGGTAGAGACCCAGTACTTC	CASSEGQVETQYF
-	TRBJ1-5	TRBV7-2	-	TGTGCCAGCAGCCCCGGCCATAGCAATCAGCCCCAGCATTTT	CASSPGHSNQPQHF
TRBD1	TRBJ2-3	TRBV6-4	many	TGTGCCAGCACCGAGGGTTGGGGCAGGGGGTGGCCAACCCGCACAGATACGCAGTATTTT	CASTEGWGRGWPTRTDTQYF
-	TRBJ2-7	TRBV28	medium-sized	TGTGCCAGCAGGGCACAGGGGCTAGCGGAGGGGAGTTACGAGCAGTACTTC	CASRAQGLAEGSYEQYF
-	TRBJ2-1	TRBV5-4	many	TGTGCCAGCAGCTTGCCGGGAGTGGATGAGCAGTTCTTC	CASSLPGVDEQFF